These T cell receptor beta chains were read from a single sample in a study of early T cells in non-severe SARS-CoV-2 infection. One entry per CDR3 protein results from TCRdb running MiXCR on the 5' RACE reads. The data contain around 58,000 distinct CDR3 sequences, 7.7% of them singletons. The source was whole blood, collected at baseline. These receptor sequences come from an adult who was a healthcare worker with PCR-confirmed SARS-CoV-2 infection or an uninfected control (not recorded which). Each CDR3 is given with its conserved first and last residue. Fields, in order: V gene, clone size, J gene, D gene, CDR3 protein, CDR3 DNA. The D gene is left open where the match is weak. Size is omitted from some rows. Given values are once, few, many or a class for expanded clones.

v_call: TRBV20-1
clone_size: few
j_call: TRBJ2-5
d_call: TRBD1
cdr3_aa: CSAWTLTTGEASSGETQYF
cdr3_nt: TGCAGTGCTTGGACTTTGACGACAGGGGAGGCTTCGTCTGGGGAGACCCAGTACTTC

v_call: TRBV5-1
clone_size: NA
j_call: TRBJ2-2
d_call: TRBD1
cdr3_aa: CASSLGQGRSRTGELFF
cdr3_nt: TGCGCCAGCAGCTTAGGACAGGGTCGATCGCGGACCGGGGAGCTGTTTTTT

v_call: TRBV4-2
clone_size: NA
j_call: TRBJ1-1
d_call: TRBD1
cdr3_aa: CASSQEGGGTGGWGTEAFF
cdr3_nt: TGTGCCAGCAGCCAAGAAGGTGGCGGGACAGGGGGTTGGGGGACTGAAGCTTTCTTT

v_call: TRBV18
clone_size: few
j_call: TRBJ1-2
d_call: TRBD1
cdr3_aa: CASSPGTGGTYGYTF
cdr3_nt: TGTGCCAGCTCACCCGGGACAGGGGGCACCTATGGCTACACCTTC

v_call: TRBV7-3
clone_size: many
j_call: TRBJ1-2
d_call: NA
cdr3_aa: CASSSQDPNYGYTF
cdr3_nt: TGTGCCAGCAGCTCACAGGACCCGAACTATGGCTACACCTTC

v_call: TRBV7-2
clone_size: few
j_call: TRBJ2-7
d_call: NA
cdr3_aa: CASRTAGNYEQYF
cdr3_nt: TGTGCCAGCAGGACGGCGGGGAACTACGAGCAGTACTTC

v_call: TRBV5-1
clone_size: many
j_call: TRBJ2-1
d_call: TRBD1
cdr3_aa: CASSLNGATGYNEQFF
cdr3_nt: TGCGCCAGCAGCTTAAATGGGGCGACAGGGTACAATGAGCAGTTCTTC

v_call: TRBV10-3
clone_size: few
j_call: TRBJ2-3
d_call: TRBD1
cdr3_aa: CAISPSPGTGTDTQYF
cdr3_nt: TGTGCCATCAGCCCCTCACCCGGGACAGGGACAGATACGCAGTATTTT

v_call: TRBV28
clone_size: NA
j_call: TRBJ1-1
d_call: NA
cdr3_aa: CASSLPGVTEAFF
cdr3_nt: TGTGCCAGCAGTTTACCCGGAGTGACTGAAGCTTTCTTT

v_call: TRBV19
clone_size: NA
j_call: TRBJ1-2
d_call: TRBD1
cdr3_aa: CASRVYPGTDYGYTF
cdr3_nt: TGTGCCAGTAGAGTCTACCCCGGGACAGACTATGGCTACACCTTC

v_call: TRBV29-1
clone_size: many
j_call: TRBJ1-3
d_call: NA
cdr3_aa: CSVIVRGSSGNTIYF
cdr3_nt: TGCAGCGTTATCGTAAGGGGAAGCTCTGGAAACACCATATATTTT

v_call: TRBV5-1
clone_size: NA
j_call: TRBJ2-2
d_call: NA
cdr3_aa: CASSPHGVYSNTGELFF
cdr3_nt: TGCGCCAGCAGCCCACATGGGGTCTACTCGAACACCGGGGAGCTGTTTTTT

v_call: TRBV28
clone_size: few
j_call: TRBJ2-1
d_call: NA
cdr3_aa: CASRLMGTDEQFF
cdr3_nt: TGTGCCAGCAGACTCATGGGGACGGATGAGCAGTTCTTC

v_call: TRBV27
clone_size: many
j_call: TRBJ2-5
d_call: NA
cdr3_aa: CASSLAFYGDRKSETQYF
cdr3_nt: TGTGCCAGCAGTTTAGCATTCTACGGGGACCGCAAATCGGAGACCCAGTACTTC

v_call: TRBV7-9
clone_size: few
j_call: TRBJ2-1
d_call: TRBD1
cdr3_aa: CASSLSDRGYGSEQFF
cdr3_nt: TGTGCCAGCAGCTTATCTGACAGGGGTTACGGGAGTGAGCAGTTCTTC

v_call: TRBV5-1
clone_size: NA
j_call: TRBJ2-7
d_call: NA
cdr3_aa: CASARAGTNAYEQYF
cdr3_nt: TGCGCCAGCGCCCGAGCCGGGACAAACGCCTACGAGCAGTACTTC

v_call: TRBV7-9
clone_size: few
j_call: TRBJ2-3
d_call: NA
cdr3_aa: CASSSPIETDTQYF
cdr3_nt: TGTGCCAGCAGCTCGCCGATTGAAACAGATACGCAGTATTTT

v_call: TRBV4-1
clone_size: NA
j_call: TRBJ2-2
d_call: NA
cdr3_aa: CASSQDPGPFRETGELFF
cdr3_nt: TGCGCCAGCAGCCAAGACCCCGGCCCGTTCAGGGAAACCGGGGAGCTGTTTTTT

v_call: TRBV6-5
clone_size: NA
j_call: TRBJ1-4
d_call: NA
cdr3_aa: CASRESGQFGATNEKLFF
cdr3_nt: TGTGCCAGCAGAGAATCAGGACAGTTTGGTGCAACTAATGAAAAACTGTTTTTT

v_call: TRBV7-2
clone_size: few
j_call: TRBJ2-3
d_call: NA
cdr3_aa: CASSLGVSGDTDTQYF
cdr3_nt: TGTGCCAGCAGCTTAGGTGTTAGCGGAGACACAGATACGCAGTATTTT

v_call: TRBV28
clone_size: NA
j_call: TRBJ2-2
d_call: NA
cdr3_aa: CASSLSQSGELFF
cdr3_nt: TGTGCCAGCAGTTTATCGCAGAGCGGGGAGCTGTTTTTT

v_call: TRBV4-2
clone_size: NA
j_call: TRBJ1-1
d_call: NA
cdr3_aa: CASSHPSGVWESTEAFF
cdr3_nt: TGTGCCAGCAGCCACCCGTCGGGGGTTTGGGAGAGCACTGAAGCTTTCTTT

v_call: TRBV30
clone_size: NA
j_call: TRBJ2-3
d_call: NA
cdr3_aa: CAWSVLQATQYF
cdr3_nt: TGTGCCTGGAGTGTACTTCAAGCTACGCAGTATTTT

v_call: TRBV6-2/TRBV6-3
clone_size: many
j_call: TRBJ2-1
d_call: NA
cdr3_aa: CASSRYDNEQFF
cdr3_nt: TGTGCCAGCAGTCGCTACGACAATGAGCAGTTCTTC

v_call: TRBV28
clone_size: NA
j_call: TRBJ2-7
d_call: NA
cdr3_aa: CASSPPGGSSYEQYF
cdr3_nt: TGTGCCAGCAGTCCCCCCGGTGGATCATCATACGAGCAGTACTTC

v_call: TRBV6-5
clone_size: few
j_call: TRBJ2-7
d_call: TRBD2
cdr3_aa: CASGTAILAGVSGSYEQYF
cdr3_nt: TGTGCCAGCGGGACGGCTATTCTAGCGGGAGTTTCCGGTTCCTACGAGCAGTACTTC

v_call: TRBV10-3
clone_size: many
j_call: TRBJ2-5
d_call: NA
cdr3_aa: CAISGGLGEETQYF
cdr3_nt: TGTGCCATCAGTGGGGGTTTAGGAGAAGAGACCCAGTACTTC

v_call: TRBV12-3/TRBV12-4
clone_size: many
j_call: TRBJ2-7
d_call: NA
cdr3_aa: CASRMAVRSYEQYF
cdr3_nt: TGTGCCAGCAGAATGGCCGTCCGGTCCTACGAGCAGTACTTC

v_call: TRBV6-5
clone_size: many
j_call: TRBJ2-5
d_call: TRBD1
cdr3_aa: CASKTGARQETQYF
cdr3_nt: TGTGCCAGCAAAACAGGGGCCCGCCAAGAGACCCAGTACTTC

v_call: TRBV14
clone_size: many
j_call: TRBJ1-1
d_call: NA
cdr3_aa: CASSQDAFETEAFF
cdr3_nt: TGTGCCAGCAGCCAAGACGCGTTCGAGACTGAAGCTTTCTTT

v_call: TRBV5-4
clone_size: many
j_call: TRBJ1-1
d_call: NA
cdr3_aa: CASSFPGMNTEAFF
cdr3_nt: TGTGCCAGCAGCTTTCCAGGGATGAACACTGAAGCTTTCTTT

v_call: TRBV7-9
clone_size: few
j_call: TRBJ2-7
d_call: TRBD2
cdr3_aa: CASSPGGTSGTYEQYF
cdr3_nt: TGTGCCAGCAGCCCGGGCGGGACTAGCGGGACCTACGAGCAGTACTTC

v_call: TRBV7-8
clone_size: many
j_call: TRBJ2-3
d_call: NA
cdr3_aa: CASSPASGSTDTQYF
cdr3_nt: TGTGCCAGCAGCCCAGCCTCTGGGAGCACAGATACGCAGTATTTT

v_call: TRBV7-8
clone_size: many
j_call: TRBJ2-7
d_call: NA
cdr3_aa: CASSLGTHYEQYF
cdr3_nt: TGTGCCAGCAGCTTGGGGACACACTACGAGCAGTACTTC

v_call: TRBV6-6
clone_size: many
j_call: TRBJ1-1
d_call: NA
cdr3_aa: CASSYSQGWTEAFF
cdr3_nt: TGTGCCAGCAGTTACTCGCAGGGTTGGACTGAAGCTTTCTTT

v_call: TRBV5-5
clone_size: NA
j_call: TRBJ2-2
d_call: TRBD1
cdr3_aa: CASSRDRQAGELFF
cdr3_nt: TGTGCCAGCAGCCGGGACAGGCAAGCCGGGGAGCTGTTTTTT

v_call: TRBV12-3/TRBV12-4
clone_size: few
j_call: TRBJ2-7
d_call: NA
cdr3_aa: CASSLVIAYYEQYF
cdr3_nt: TGTGCCAGCAGTTTAGTAATAGCGTACTACGAGCAGTACTTC

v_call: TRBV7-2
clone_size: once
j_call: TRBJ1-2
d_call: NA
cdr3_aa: CASSLAEVGYTF
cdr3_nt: TGTGCCAGCAGCTTAGCAGAGGTTGGCTACACCTTC

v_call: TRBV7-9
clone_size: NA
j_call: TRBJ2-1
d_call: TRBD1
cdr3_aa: CASSLRQGYEQFF
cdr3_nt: TGTGCCAGCAGCTTAAGACAGGGGTACGAGCAGTTCTTC

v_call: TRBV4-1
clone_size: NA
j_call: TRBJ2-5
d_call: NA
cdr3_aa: CACSQGRGVQETQYF
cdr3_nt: TGCGCCTGCAGCCAAGGTCGAGGTGTTCAAGAGACCCAGTACTTC

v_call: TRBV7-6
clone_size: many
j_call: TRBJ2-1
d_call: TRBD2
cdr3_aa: CASSFDQERTSGINEQFF
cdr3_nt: TGTGCCAGCAGCTTTGATCAAGAGCGGACTAGCGGGATAAATGAGCAGTTCTTC

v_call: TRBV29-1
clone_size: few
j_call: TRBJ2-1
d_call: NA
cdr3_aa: CSVGGWRGLNEQFF
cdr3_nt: TGCAGCGTAGGCGGGTGGCGGGGCCTCAATGAGCAGTTCTTC

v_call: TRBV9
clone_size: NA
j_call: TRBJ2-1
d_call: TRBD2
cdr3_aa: CASSPGTSGHYNEQFF
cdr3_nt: TGTGCCAGCAGCCCCGGGACTAGCGGGCATTACAATGAGCAGTTCTTC

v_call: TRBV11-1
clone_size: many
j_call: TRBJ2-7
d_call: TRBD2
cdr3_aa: CASSTAGGHEQYF
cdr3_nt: TGTGCCAGCAGTACAGCGGGAGGACACGAGCAGTACTTC